The 14 T cell receptor beta chains below all came from one sample that was sequenced in a study of beta chain features in type 1 diabetes. Of the isolated RNA, all was reverse transcribed, and so the sequenced material was expressed TCRB transcripts. Sequenced by immunoSEQ multiplex PCR; TCRdb stores in-frame clones only, minus some. The table shows about 240,000 clones, with 27% occurring only once. Sequencing used central memory CD4+ T cells from blood. These receptor sequences come from a man aged 25-45 years in good health.

The J gene is TRBJ2-7, the V gene TRBV2; D is undetermined. V was trimmed by 7 bases and J by 3 bases, leaving 7 bases between them. There are 11 residues in the CDR3. CDR1 and CDR2 from the germline V gene are SNHLY and FYNNEI. The CDR3 DNA reads TGTGCCAGCACCAGTTTCTACGAGCAGTACTTC. As protein: CASTSFYEQYF.

The CDR3 coding sequence is TGTGCCAGCAAGGCTGAGACGGAGAATTCACCCCTCCACTTT. Its translation is CASKAETENSPLHF. The chain links TRBV6-6 to TRBJ1-6; no definite D call. Germline lookup yields CDR1 MNHNY and CDR2 SVGAGI (reference sequence). The CDR3 consists of 14 residues. Trimming took off 7 bases at V and 7 bases at J, with 14 bases between the two ends.

This clone was observed a few times. Other DNA variants within this sample encode the same CDR3. The gene calls are TRBV29-1 and TRBJ2-2; no clear D. Germline loops: CDR1 SQVTM, CDR2 ANQGSEA. Trimming took off 1 base at V and 4 bases at J, with 7 bases between the two ends. The CDR3 runs to 13 residues. CDR3 nucleotides: TGCAGCGTTGAAGGGGTGGGCACCGGGGAGCTGTTTTTT. Its translation: CSVEGVGTGELFF.

The genes are TRBV15 and TRBJ2-5; the D is unclear. The V gene lost 5 bases and the J gene lost 3 bases, with 7 bases spanning the gap. The CDR3 is 12 residues long. The germline CDR1 and CDR2 sequences are LNHNV and YYDKDF (reference sequence). DNA for the CDR3: TGTGCCACCAGCGAAAGGAAAGAGACCCAGTACTTC. Its translation is CATSERKETQYF.

CDR3 sequence: CSVGPGRTIEAFF. In DNA, the CDR3 is TGCAGCGTTGGTCCGGGACGGACTATTGAAGCTTTCTTT. The chain couples TRBV29-1 to TRBJ1-1, with D possibly being TRBD1 (5 bases). The CDR3 spans 13 residues. Trimming pared 4 bases from V and 7 bases from J, leaving 16 bases between. The V gene's germline CDR1 is SQVTM and CDR2 ANQGSEA.

Remarks on this clone: Distinct nucleotide sequences in the sample also encode this CDR3. The chain couples TRBV7-2 to TRBJ2-2; unclear D gene. V was pared by 5 bases and J by 3 bases, with 7 bases between. This CDR3 has 13 residues. Per the germline V gene, CDR1 is SGHTA and CDR2 is FQGNSA. This CDR3 is CASSLRYTGELFF. CDR3 nucleotides: TGTGCCAGCAGCCTTAGGTACACCGGGGAGCTGTTTTTT.

This clone was counted at least ten times. This chain connects TRBV9 to TRBJ2-3, with unresolved D. V gave up 3 bases and J gave up 6 bases, with 8 bases separating them. Germline CDR1 is SGDLS and CDR2 is YYNGEE. CDR3 size: 12 residues. The CDR3 spells CASSDLKDTQYF. The CDR3, as DNA: TGTGCCAGCAGCGACCTGAAGGATACGCAGTATTTT.

The rearrangement links TRBV7-6 to TRBJ2-1, with a tentative D call TRBD1 (6 bases). The germline V gene encodes CDR1 SGHVS and CDR2 FNYEAQ. V was trimmed by 1 base and J by 9 bases, leaving 19 bases between them. The length of the CDR3 is 16 residues. The CDR3 coding sequence is TGTGCCAGCAGCTTAGTTGGGGGCGGTCAATTGGGTGAGCAGTTCTTC. Protein product: CASSLVGGGQLGEQFF.

This clone was observed a handful of times. The DNA of the CDR3 is TGTGCCAGCAGCTTAGCGGGCGGGCCCACCGGGGAGCTGTTTTTT. It specifies CASSLAGGPTGELFF. J is TRBJ2-2 and V is TRBV7-2, with D maybe TRBD2 (5 bases). Germline V gene data show CDR1 as SGHTA and CDR2 as FQGNSA. The CDR3 totals 15 residues. Trimming left V 0 bases short and J 4 bases short, with 9 bases between.

This clone has more than one count but fewer than ten. The chain links TRBV25-1 to TRBJ2-7, with D perhaps TRBD2 (6 bases). The germline V gene encodes CDR1 MGHDK and CDR2 SYGVNS. V was trimmed by 3 bases and J by 6 bases, leaving 15 bases between them. This CDR3 contains 14 residues. The CDR3 reads CASSEEGRVSEQYF. CDR3 sequence (DNA): TGTGCCAGCAGTGAGGAGGGCAGAGTTTCCGAGCAGTACTTC.

The chain couples TRBV15 to TRBJ1-2, with 11 bases matching TRBD1. The germline CDR1 and CDR2 sequences are LNHNV and YYDKDF (reference sequence). The CDR3 extends over 15 amino acids. V shed 8 bases, J shed 0 bases, and the junction held 5 bases outside the gene matches. For the CDR3, the DNA is TGTGCCACCGCAAGGGGACAGGGGGCTAACTATGGCTACACCTTC. Translated: CATARGQGANYGYTF.

This clone was counted a few times. Given a much more abundant clone one base away, this may be a read error. The chain carries TRBV30 and TRBJ2-3; D is ambiguous. The CDR3 is 12 amino acids. V gave up 0 bases and J gave up 7 bases, with 8 bases separating them. The V gene's germline CDR1 is GTSNPN and CDR2 SVGIG (reference sequence). The CDR3 reads CAWSVRIHTQYF. In nucleotides, the CDR3 is TGTGCCTGGAGTGTACGGATCCATACGCAGTATTTT.

The rearrangement links TRBV9 to TRBJ1-3; D unresolved. The CDR3 loop spans 15 amino acids. Deletions cut 4 bases from V and 2 bases from J, with 13 bases between. The V gene's germline CDR1 is SGDLS and CDR2 YYNGEE. DNA for the CDR3: TGTGCCAGCAGCCCGAGGACGGGAACTGGAAACACCATATATTTT. This translates into CASSPRTGTGNTIYF.

There are a few counts of this clone. V and J are TRBV7-6 and TRBJ1-1; D gene ambiguous. Per the germline V gene, CDR1 is SGHVS and CDR2 is FNYEAQ. Trimming pared 4 bases from V and 0 bases from J, leaving 12 bases between. This CDR3 comprises 15 residues. For the CDR3, the DNA is TGTGCCAGCAGCTCTCGGGGAGGAATGAACACTGAAGCTTTCTTT. Residues: CASSSRGGMNTEAFF. Full variable domain (outside the CDR3, taken from reference TRBV7-6 and TRBJ1-1): GAGVSQSPRYKVTKRGQDVALRCDPISGHVSLYWYRQALGQGPEFLTYFNYEAQQDKSGLPNDRFSAERPEGSISTLTIQRTEQRDSAMYRCASSSRGGMNTEAFFGQGTRLTVV.